The subject of this entry is one T cell receptor (beta chain). Time point described: pre-sensitization, week 0. As for treatment: therapeutic diphenylcyclopropenone sensitization with weekly scalp DPC. V lost 0 bases and J lost 3, with 7 bases in between. The CDR3 sequence is 14 residues long. The germline CDR1 and CDR2 sequences are SGHRS and YFSETQ. This entry comes from a study of human T cells and chemical hapten exposure. One entry per CDR3 protein results from TCRdb running MiXCR on the RACE reads. The sample yields tens of thousands of distinct CDR3 sequences, 14% seen once. Source: whole blood, taken in connection with sensitization to the hapten diphenylcyclopropenone (DPC). The gene calls are TRBV5-1 and TRBJ2-1, with a tentative D call TRBD1 (5 bases). The receptor was isolated from a woman aged 45-59 years with alopecia areata. Some clones in this sample may be carry-over from other donors' samples. The CDR3 loop is CASSLGQSYNEQFF. CDR3 DNA sequence: TGCGCCAGCAGCTTGGGACAGAGCTACAATGAGCAGTTCTTC.